This T cell receptor (beta chain) is drawn from a study of blood T cells in healthy people across ages (dated by TCRdb to about 2015). About the investigation overall: Template switching captured roughly one uniquely barcoded TCR beta cDNA molecule per two T cells in model experiments. Age-related changes in TCR beta repertoire diversity were measured in the study by deep sequencing normalized with unique cDNA molecular identifiers. Four age groups were formed from the donors: young (average 16 years), middle-aged (just under 40), aged (roughly 56) and long-lived (approximately 78). To avoid experimental bias, donors of different ages were randomly spread across the sequencing lanes. For two donors (one aged 18 to 30 and one aged 80 or older), the study analyzed two additional independent replicas of 1 million unique cDNA reads from the same blood draw. On the study overall, not on this receptor specifically: Because the CMV infection status of the donors was unknown, age-related changes in expanded clonotypes may potentially have been confounded. Conclusive comparison of naive and antigen-experienced compartments was prevented by the profiling of bulk unsorted PBMCs. Total diversity estimates from one million sequenced T cells were considered lower bounds and underestimates. A strong correlation was found between observed TCR beta diversity and the percentage of naive T cells measured by flow cytometry. Observed TCR beta diversity per million T cells fell roughly linearly with age, and a significant reduction was already apparent by age roughly 40. Compared with the aged group, the long-lived group had more naive CD4+ T cells, fewer expanded clones and increased TCR diversity, a pattern suggesting age selection.

With regard to this clonotype: Its antigen remains unidentified. No base qualities exist here, and no much larger clone lies one base off it.

The CDR3, from cysteine to phenylalanine, totals 15 residues. Only the CDR3 DNA is retained, 45 bases long and in frame from the first base. Ends trimmed: V by 4 bases, J by 6 bases; bases unmatched to a gene: 10. Per the germline V gene (reference sequence), LGHDT is the CDR1 and YNNKEL is the CDR2. Library preparation employed 5' RACE. The instrument was an Illumina HiSeq 2500. The second PCR ran for about 6 to 11 cycles and used a J-beta primer mix along with a sample-barcoded 5' primer. Each TCR beta cDNA molecule received a unique molecular identifier from a template-switch 5' adaptor carrying 12 random nucleotides. Each sample yielded at least 2.5 million CDR3-containing paired-end reads. First-strand cDNA was synthesized from all RNA with the Mint cDNA synthesis kit, primed by a TRBC-specific oligonucleotide. After uracil-DNA glycosylase treatment, a first 18-cycle PCR used universal primers M1SS and BC2_uni_R on all cDNA. The published analysis was carried out like this. For normalization, 1 million high-quality reads were randomly selected from each sample, with every read carrying a distinct molecular identifier. Reads sharing molecular identifiers were discarded rather than binned into consensus sequences. MiTCR, run with a Q25 quality threshold and the strictest error-elimination algorithm, handled CDR3 identification, clonotype clustering and error correction. A nonparametric unseen species model with Euler transformation was used to estimate lower-bound total TCR beta diversity. Clones were called with MiXCR by TCRdb after fastp trimmed the public reads at Q25, and only in-frame beta chains were retained. CDR3 protein sequences are deduplicated, and each keeps its most common genes and DNA. Here the V and J calls rest on TCRdb's processing, not on the authors' analysis. Within this sample are under 2 million distinct CDR3 sequences, with 30% to 40% of them counted one time only. The ten top clones hold roughly 10% of the sample.

The donors were roughly 39 Caucasian individuals from Russia, aged roughly 6 to 100 years, who were systemically healthy. Around 9.7 milliliters of peripheral blood were collected from each donor into EDTA-treated Vacutainer tubes. Ficoll-Paque density-gradient centrifugation was used to isolate PBMCs, with at least 7 million per sample. Total RNA, at least 6 micrograms per sample, was extracted from PBMCs with Trizol reagent. For every donor, flow cytometry on a PBMC aliquot measured the percentage of naive CD45RAhigh/CD27high T cells. The chain is encoded by TRBV3-1 joined to TRBJ1-1; TRBD1 lines up with 8 middle nucleotides. The TCR was taken from a woman in her twenties or thirties in good health. Source material: blood. In nucleotide form, the sequence is TGTGCCAGCAGCCGGATACCACAGGGGGGGTCTGAAGCTTTCTTT. Its protein reads: CASSRIPQGGSEAFF.